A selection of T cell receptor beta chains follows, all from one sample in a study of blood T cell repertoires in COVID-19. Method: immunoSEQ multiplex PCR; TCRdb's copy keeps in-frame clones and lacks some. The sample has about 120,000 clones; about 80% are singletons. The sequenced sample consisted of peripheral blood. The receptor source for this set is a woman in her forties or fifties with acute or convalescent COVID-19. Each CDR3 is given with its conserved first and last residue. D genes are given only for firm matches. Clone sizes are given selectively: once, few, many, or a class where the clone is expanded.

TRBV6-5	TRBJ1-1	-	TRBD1	TGTGCCAGCAGCGAGGGACAGATTAACACTGAAGCTTTCTTT	CASSEGQINTEAFF
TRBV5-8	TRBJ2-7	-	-	TGTGCCAGCAGCTTAGACACCTCCTACGAGCAGTACTTC	CASSLDTSYEQYF
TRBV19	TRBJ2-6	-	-	TGTGCCAGTAGTATCGGCTCTGGGGCCAACGTCCTGACTTTC	CASSIGSGANVLTF
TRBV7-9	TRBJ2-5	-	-	TGTGCCAGCAGCTTAGGAGTAACCCAGTACTTC	CASSLGVTQYF
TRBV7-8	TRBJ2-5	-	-	TGTGCCAGCAGCCATCCGGGACTTAAGGGAGAGACCCAGTACTTC	CASSHPGLKGETQYF
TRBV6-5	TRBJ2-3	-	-	TGTGCCAGCAGTAGGGGGAGGGATGGAGATACGCAGTATTTT	CASSRGRDGDTQYF
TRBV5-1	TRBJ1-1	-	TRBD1	TGCGCCAGCAGCTTGGAAGGGACAGGGGGCTACGGAGCTTTCTTT	CASSLEGTGGYGAFF
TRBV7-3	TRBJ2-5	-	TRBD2	TGTGCCAGCAGCTCAGGGACTAGCGGGCGCACTCAAGAGACCCAGTACTTC	CASSSGTSGRTQETQYF
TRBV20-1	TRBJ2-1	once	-	TGCAGTGCTCGGGAGACCAATGAGCAGTTCTTC	CSARETNEQFF
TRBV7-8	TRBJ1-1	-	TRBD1	TGTGCCAGCAGCTTAGAAGCGGGCAGGGGGTTCGGCACTGAAGCTTTCTTT	CASSLEAGRGFGTEAFF
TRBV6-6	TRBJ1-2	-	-	TGTGCCAGCAGCTTCCTCGAGGGAGGGGGCTACACCTTC	CASSFLEGGGYTF
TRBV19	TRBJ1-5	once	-	TGTGCCAGTAGTATAAGTAGAGGGTCCAATCAGCCCCAGCATTTT	CASSISRGSNQPQHF
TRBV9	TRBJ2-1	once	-	TGTGCCAGCAGCTCAGGGGCAGGGATCGAAGCTCCCTCGCGAGGAAATGAGCAGTTCTTC	CASSSGAGIEAPSRGNEQFF
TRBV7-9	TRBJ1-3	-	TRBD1	TGTGCCAGCAGCACTAACAGGGGCTCTGGAAACACCATATATTTT	CASSTNRGSGNTIYF
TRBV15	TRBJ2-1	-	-	TGTGCCACCAGTCCGATAGCCACCCTCGGGTACAATGAGCAGTTCTTC	CATSPIATLGYNEQFF
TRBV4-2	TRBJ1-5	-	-	TGTGCCAGCAGCCAAGAACATCTTCGCAATCAGCCCCAGCATTTT	CASSQEHLRNQPQHF
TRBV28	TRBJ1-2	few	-	TGTGCCAGCAGTTTAGCAGACCGCGGCTATGGCTACACCTTC	CASSLADRGYGYTF
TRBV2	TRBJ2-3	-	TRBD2	TGTGCCAGCAGTGATCCGGGGGGGACAGATACGCAGTATTTT	CASSDPGGTDTQYF
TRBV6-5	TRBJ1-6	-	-	TGTGCCAGCGCCCGGAGCGATCAAGTCCCCCTCCACTTT	CASARSDQVPLHF
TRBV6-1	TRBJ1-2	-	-	TGTGCCAGCAGTGAAGCCTGGGGGCCTGTCTATGGCTACACCTTC	CASSEAWGPVYGYTF
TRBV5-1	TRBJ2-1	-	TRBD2	TGCGCCAGCACCCAAGCGACTAGCGCATACAATGAGCAGTTCTTC	CASTQATSAYNEQFF
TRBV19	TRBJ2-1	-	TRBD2	TGTTCTAGCGGGAGATCGGCCCTCTACAATGAGCAGTTCTTC	CSSGRSALYNEQFF
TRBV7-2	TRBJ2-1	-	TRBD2	TGTGCCAGCAGCTTACTAGCGGGGGACAATGAGCAGTTCTTC	CASSLLAGDNEQFF
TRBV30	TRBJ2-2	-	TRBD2	TGTGCCTGGAGACCGGGACTAGCGGGAGGGATTTACACCGGGGAGCTGTTTTTT	CAWRPGLAGGIYTGELFF
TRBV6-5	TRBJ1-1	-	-	TGTGCCAGCAGTCAAACCAGGGGAGCTTTCTTT	CASSQTRGAFF
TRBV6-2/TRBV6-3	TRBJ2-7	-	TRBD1	TGTGCCAGCAGTTACTTGCCCACAGGGGGCTTCTCCTACGAGCAGTACTTC	CASSYLPTGGFSYEQYF
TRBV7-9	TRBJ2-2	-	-	TGTGCCAGCAGCATTCTAGACACCGGGGAGCTGTTTTTT	CASSILDTGELFF
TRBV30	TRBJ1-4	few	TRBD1	TGTGCCTGGAGTCCGAAACAGGGGTTGGGGTTTGAAAAACTGTTTTTT	CAWSPKQGLGFEKLFF
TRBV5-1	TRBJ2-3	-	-	TGCGCCAGCAGCATACCCCCGGGAGATACGCAGTATTTT	CASSIPPGDTQYF
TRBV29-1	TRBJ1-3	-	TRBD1	TGCAGCGTTGTCACCGACAGGGCTGGAAACACCATATATTTT	CSVVTDRAGNTIYF
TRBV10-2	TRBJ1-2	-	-	TGCGCCAGCAGTGAAGACAGAAATTATGGCTACACCTTC	CASSEDRNYGYTF
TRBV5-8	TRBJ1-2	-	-	TGTGCCAGCAGCTTGACAGGTCCTTCGGTTGGCTACACCTTC	CASSLTGPSVGYTF
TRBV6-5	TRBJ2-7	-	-	TGTGCCAGCAGTAGACCACAGGGCTACGAGCAGTACTTC	CASSRPQGYEQYF
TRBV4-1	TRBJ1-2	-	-	TGCGCCAGCAGCCAAGATGGGGGACAAACCGTAGGCGGCTACACCTTC	CASSQDGGQTVGGYTF
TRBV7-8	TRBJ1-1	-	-	TGTGCCAGCAGCTTATTCGCTGGAGGGGCGGGTACTGGCACTGAAGCTTTCTTT	CASSLFAGGAGTGTEAFF
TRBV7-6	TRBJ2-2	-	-	TGTGCCAGCAGCGCAAAAGAGAGTCTAAGAAACACCGGGGAGCTGTTTTTT	CASSAKESLRNTGELFF